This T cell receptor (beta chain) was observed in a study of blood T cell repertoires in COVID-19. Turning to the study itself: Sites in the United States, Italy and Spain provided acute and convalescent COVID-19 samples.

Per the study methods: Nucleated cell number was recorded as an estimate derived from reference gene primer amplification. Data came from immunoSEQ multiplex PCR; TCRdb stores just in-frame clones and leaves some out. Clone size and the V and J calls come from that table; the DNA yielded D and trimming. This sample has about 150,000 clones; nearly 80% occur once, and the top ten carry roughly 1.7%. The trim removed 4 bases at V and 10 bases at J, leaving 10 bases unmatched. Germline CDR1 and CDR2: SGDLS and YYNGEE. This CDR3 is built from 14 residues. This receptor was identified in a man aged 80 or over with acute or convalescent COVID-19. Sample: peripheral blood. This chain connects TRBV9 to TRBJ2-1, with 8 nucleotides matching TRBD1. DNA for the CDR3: TGTGCCAGCAGCCCCCGGGGACAGGCAACCGAGCAGTTCTTC. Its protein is CASSPRGQATEQFF.